This TCR beta chain was found in a study of graft-versus-host responses after intestinal transplantation. Study in general: Once they had received anti-thymocyte globulin induction, all recipients took tacrolimus and steroids for roughly three years. The study's findings and limits: Early post-transplant declines in HvG were associated with peak levels of circulating GvH clones. Recipient marrow harbored GvH clones, some of which surfaced first in ileum or blood. Patients with graft-donor T cell macrochimerism had high graft-versus-host to host-versus-graft clonal ratios in allografts.

V dropped 5 bases and J dropped 5; count of bases not matched to a gene: 4. There are 13 residues in the CDR3. Germline CDR1 SGHTA, CDR2 FQGTGA. About this clone: Its antigen is as yet unknown.

Sequenced by immunoSEQ multiplex PCR; TCRdb stores in-frame clones only, minus some. The sample contains 99,000 or so clones, less than 90% of which appear only once. This TCR came from a human donor who received an intestinal transplant. The J gene is TRBJ2-5, the V gene TRBV7-3, with 8 nucleotides matching TRBD2. This specimen consisted of unstimulated CD4+ T cells sorted from spleen or lymph node cells, obtained before intestinal transplant. CDR3 DNA sequence: TGTGCCAGCAGCGACCGGGGGGGTGAGACCCAGTACTTC. This sequence encodes CASSDRGGETQYF.